This TCR beta chain is drawn from a study of blood T cell repertoires in COVID-19. Which cohort a participant joined came from the clinical history participants gave. Clones were read by immunoSEQ multiplex PCR, and TCRdb kept only the in-frame ones, dropping some. The repertoire holds almost 350,000 clones, with almost 90% as singletons. V trimming: 3 bases; J trimming: 6 bases; junction bases outside the gene matches: 6. The CDR3 covers 14 residues. CDR1 is SGDLS, CDR2 YYNGEE, per germline. This clonotype was sampled from a woman aged 25 to 39 who had been exposed to COVID-19. This rearrangement joins TRBV9 to TRBJ2-7, with 10 bases lining up with TRBD1. What was sequenced was PBMCs or T cells enriched from blood (not recorded which). The CDR3 coding sequence is TGTGCCAGCAGCGCCCGGGACAGGGGAGCCGAGCAGTACTTC. As protein: CASSARDRGAEQYF. The entire variable domain, with the rest obtained from reference TRBV9 and TRBJ2-7, is as follows: DSGVTQTPKHLITATGQRVTLRCSPRSGDLSVYWYQQSLDQGLQFLIQYYNGEERAKGNILERFSAQQFPDLHSELNLSSLELGDSALYFCASSARDRGAEQYFGPGTRLTVT.